This T cell receptor (beta chain) was documented in a study of shared clonotypes between healthy human individuals. Study-level results: Larger richness was generally estimated for naive than memory subsets. In contrast to clonotypes shared by all four donors, non-shared clonotypes had lower generation probabilities. Few donors limited the genetic and exposure-history diversity represented.

Terminally differentiated effector memory CD45RA+ cells were left out of the naive CD8 fraction, which was CD45RO-negative and positively selected for CCR7. With regard to this clone: Antigen: not known. This sample includes further DNA sequences coding for the same CDR3.

Assay used: immunoSEQ multiplex PCR; TCRdb lists only in-frame clones, some missing. The profile covers roughly 2 million clones, with around 96% appearing a single time and approximately 1.2% taken by the ten largest. Per germline, CDR1 SGHAT and CDR2 FQNNGV. Trimming left V 5 bases short and J 1 base short, with 9 bases between. The CDR3 has 13 amino acids. The gene calls are TRBV11-2 and TRBJ2-7, with D possibly matching TRBD1 (6 bases). Sequenced material: naive CD8+ T cells sorted from blood. The sequence was collected from a man aged 18 to 30 in good health. The CDR3 sequence: CASSHRDSYEQYF. DNA of the CDR3: TGTGCCAGCAGCCACAGGGATTCCTACGAGCAGTACTTC.